The entry below describes one T cell receptor (beta chain). Its antigen is currently unknown. The source of the sample is a study of cytomegalovirus exposure and HLA in healthy donors. Study-wide background: T cells numbering about 180 million yielded approximately 120 million unique TCR beta sequences in an earlier analysis.

Germline V gene lookup returns CDR1 SGHVS and CDR2 FNYEAQ. The germline V and J ends were trimmed by 5 bases and 1 base, with 18 bases remaining between them. This CDR3 comprises 16 residues. Findings and limits, study-wide: For cytomegalovirus status, the classifier reportedly gave diagnoses with high specificity and sensitivity. Prior analysis indicated that the majority of TCR beta V segments exhibited productivity approximately 87% or approximately 30% of the time.

With 60 Vbeta and 13 Jbeta primers, the PCR was carried out. This table comes from immunoSEQ multiplex PCR, and its TCRdb copy is limited to in-frame clones, with some not included. The sample contains 110,000 or so clones, around 66% of which appear only once. Specimen: PBMCs. This chain connects TRBV7-6 to TRBJ2-7; a weak D match, TRBD2 (7 bases). This clonotype originated in a man aged 18 to 30 in good health and CMV-seropositive. CDR3 loop: CASSLGSRGGSYEQYF. The CDR3 DNA is TGTGCCAGCAGCCTAGGGTCGAGGGGGGGATCCTACGAGCAGTACTTC.